A selection of T cell receptor beta chains follows, all from one sample in a study of shared clonotypes between healthy human individuals. Method: immunoSEQ multiplex PCR; TCRdb's copy keeps in-frame clones and lacks some. The sample includes approximately 710,000 clones, less than 95% of them seen just once. The sample comprised memory CD8+ T cells from PBMCs. The receptors here all came from a man younger than 35 in good health. Some clones in this sample may be carry-over from other donors' samples. The CDR3 runs from the conserved cysteine through the conserved F or W. The order of the fields is D gene, clone size, J gene, V gene, CDR3 DNA, CDR3 protein. D genes are given only for firm matches. Clone sizes are given selectively: once, few, many, or a class where the clone is expanded.

. . TRBJ2-7 TRBV4-2 TGTGCCAGCAGCCAAGAGGACGGGAGTGCATCCTACGAGCAGTACTTC CASSQEDGSASYEQYF
TRBD2 once TRBJ2-5 TRBV9 TGTGCCAGCAGCGATGATGGACTAGCGGGAGGTTTGGAGACCCAGTACTTC CASSDDGLAGGLETQYF
. . TRBJ2-7 TRBV27 TGTGCCAGCAGTGGGTCGGGCGGGACCTACGAGCAGTACTTC CASSGSGGTYEQYF
TRBD1 . TRBJ1-5 TRBV9 TGTGCCAGCAGCCCGACAGACAGGGGACCTAATCAGCCCCAGCATTTT CASSPTDRGPNQPQHF
TRBD1 once TRBJ1-5 TRBV7-6 TGTGCCAGCAGCCCCAGGGGGACTCAGCCCCAGCATTTT CASSPRGTQPQHF
TRBD1 . TRBJ1-2 TRBV27 TGTGCCAGCAGGCCTACAGGGGGCTTTGGCTACACCTTC CASRPTGGFGYTF
. . TRBJ1-1 TRBV13 TGTGCCAGCAGCTTAGAAAGGTGGGGTTCTGAAGCTTTCTTT CASSLERWGSEAFF
. once TRBJ2-7 TRBV7-6 TGTGCCAGCAGCCTTACACTGTCCTACGAGCAGTACTTC CASSLTLSYEQYF
. . TRBJ2-3 TRBV9 TGTGCCAGCAGCGTAGCCTACGATGCGCCCCAGCGGGTTCCTCCAGATACGCAGTATTTT CASSVAYDAPQRVPPDTQYF
. . TRBJ2-3 TRBV6-4 TGTGCCAGCAGTCAACGTTTTTTGGTGACAGATACGCAGTATTTT CASSQRFLVTDTQYF
. . TRBJ2-4 TRBV5-4 TGTGCCAGCAGCTTGCCCCTGGACAACATTCAGTACTTC CASSLPLDNIQYF
. . TRBJ2-7 TRBV6-1 TGTGCCAGCAGAGTCCGGGCCTCGGGGGTCTACGAGCAGTACTTC CASRVRASGVYEQYF
. once TRBJ2-5 TRBV28 TGTGCCAGCAGTTTCCCGGGGAATCGAGAGACCCAGTACTTC CASSFPGNRETQYF
TRBD1 . TRBJ2-1 TRBV11-2 TGTGCCAGCAGCTCAACTTACAGGGGAAGAGAGATTGGCAATGAGCAGTTCTTC CASSSTYRGREIGNEQFF
. . TRBJ2-7 TRBV30 TGTGCCTGGAGTGTAACAGTCTACTACGAGCAGTACTTC CAWSVTVYYEQYF
. . TRBJ2-1 TRBV5-1 TGCGCCAGCAGCTTTTATGGTGGGGAGCAGTTCTTC CASSFYGGEQFF
TRBD1 . TRBJ1-2 TRBV9 TGTGCCAGCAGCGTAGGGGGACAGGGGAACTATGGCTACACCTTC CASSVGGQGNYGYTF
TRBD2 . TRBJ2-1 TRBV29-1 TGCAGCGTTGAAATCGCGGCGGGGGGGATTGTAGAGCAGTTCTTC CSVEIAAGGIVEQFF
TRBD2 once TRBJ2-7 TRBV19 TGTGCCAGTAGTATAGCCCCTAGCGGGAGGTACGAGCAGTACTTC CASSIAPSGRYEQYF
. . TRBJ2-7 TRBV7-6 TGTGCCAGCAGCTCTCTGGGGCAGCACGACGAGCAGTACTTC CASSSLGQHDEQYF
. many TRBJ2-7 TRBV5-1 TGCGCCAGCAGCCTGGGAAGGCTCCCCCCAAGCAACGAGCAGTACTTC CASSLGRLPPSNEQYF
. . TRBJ1-4 TRBV14 TGTGCCAGCAGCCAAGATTCCCAGACCGGAAGGACAGCAAATGAAAAACTGTTTTTT CASSQDSQTGRTANEKLFF
TRBD1 . TRBJ1-4 TRBV2 TGTGCCAGCAGTATTCGGACAGGGGTCGAAAAACTGTTTTTT CASSIRTGVEKLFF
. . TRBJ1-5 TRBV27 TGTGCCAGCAGTTCTAGCTATACAGCTAGCAATCAGCCCCAGCATTTT CASSSSYTASNQPQHF
. . TRBJ1-1 TRBV9 TGTGCCAGCAGCGTAGATTTGAACACTGAAGCTTTCTTT CASSVDLNTEAFF
. . TRBJ2-5 TRBV2 TGTGCCAGCTGTCCGGACCAAGAGACCCAGTACTTC CASCPDQETQYF
. . TRBJ2-7 TRBV10-1 TGCGCCAGCAGTGACAGGGGAGCGCCCTACGAGCAGTACTTC CASSDRGAPYEQYF
TRBD1 . TRBJ1-2 TRBV18 TGTGCCAGCTCACCCCCGGAACAGGGGAGCTATGGCTACACCTTC CASSPPEQGSYGYTF
TRBD1 once TRBJ1-2 TRBV19 TGTGCCAGTAGTCCCGGACAGGGATCCTATGGCTACACCTTC CASSPGQGSYGYTF
. . TRBJ1-5 TRBV15 TGTGCCACCAGCAGGCTACGGGGGGCGAAGTTCTTCAGCAATCAGCCCCAGCATTTT CATSRLRGAKFFSNQPQHF
. . TRBJ1-5 TRBV2 TGTGCCAGCAGTGGCCTGTTTCGCATTTCGAACAATCAGCCCCAGCATTTT CASSGLFRISNNQPQHF
. . TRBJ2-1 TRBV5-1 TGCGCCAGCAGCGCCGGGGCCCAAAATGAGCAGTTCTTC CASSAGAQNEQFF
TRBD1 few TRBJ1-4 TRBV15 TGTGCCACCAGCACGTCCCGGGACAGTAATGAAAAACTGTTTTTT CATSTSRDSNEKLFF
TRBD2 . TRBJ2-1 TRBV11-2 TGTGCCAGCAGCTTAGGTCGGACTAGCGGGAGGCCTACTACACGTGAGCAGTTCTTC CASSLGRTSGRPTTREQFF
. once TRBJ2-7 TRBV19 TGTGCCAGTAGCACTTTTAGCGGAGCTTCCTACGAGCAGTACTTC CASSTFSGASYEQYF
TRBD2 . TRBJ2-3 TRBV2 TGTGCCCTCCTAGGACTAGCGGGTACTAGCACAGATACGCAGTATTTT CALLGLAGTSTDTQYF
. . TRBJ1-5 TRBV9 TGTGCCAGCAGCGTAGATTCGTCCAATGGTCAGCCCCAGCATTTT CASSVDSSNGQPQHF
. . TRBJ2-2 TRBV10-3 TGTGCCATTAAAACCCAAATAGGTGGAGGGCTGTTTTTT CAIKTQIGGGLFF
. . TRBJ2-7 TRBV25-1 TGTGCCAGCAGTGAATGGTCAGCCAGCTCCTACGAGCAGTACTTC CASSEWSASSYEQYF